Presented here are 3 T cell receptor beta chains from one specimen sequenced in a study of vaccination effects on CD4 cells after COVID-19. After expansion with viral peptide pools in the ViraFEST assay, antigen-specific CD4+ T cells were sequenced. Following culture for approximately ten days, CD4+ T cells were isolated. Nucleocapsid antibodies stayed negative before and after vaccination, showing no earlier SARS-CoV-2 infection. Clones were read by immunoSEQ multiplex PCR, and TCRdb kept only the in-frame ones, dropping some. The table lists about 71,000 clones, over 65% of them singletons. These receptors are not linked to any known antigen. The specimen was CD4+ T cells from PBMCs cultured with HCoV-OC43 spike peptides, collected before COVID-19 vaccination. Subset in this sample: HCoV-OC43 spike overlapping peptide pool stimulation. Receptors originate from a human donor who received a COVID-19 vaccine.

This clone was seen more than once but under ten times. At one end, the junction sequence differs from germline, possibly due to a read error. The rearrangement links TRBV28 to TRBJ2-2; D possibly corresponds to TRBD2 (6 bases). The germline gives CDR1 MDHEN, CDR2 SYDVKM. The CDR3 totals 12 residues. DNA of the CDR3: TGTGCCAGCAGTCCCGACACCGGGGGGCTGTTTTTT. This encodes CASSPDTGGLFF.

V is TRBV5-8 and J is TRBJ2-4; unclear D gene. CDR3 length equals 13 residues. V gave up 4 bases and J gave up 5 bases, with 10 bases separating them. Germline-derived CDR1 and CDR2 are SGHTS and YDEGEE. The CDR3 DNA reads TGTGCCAGCAGCCCGAGGTGGGAAAACATTCAGTACTTC. It specifies CASSPRWENIQYF. Supplemented by reference TRBV5-8 and TRBJ2-4, the full variable domain reads EAGVTQSPTHLIKTRGQQATLRCSPISGHTSVYWYQQALGLGLQFLLWYDEGEERNRGNFPPRFSGRQFPNYSSELNVNALELEDSALYLCASSPRWENIQYFGAGTRLSVL.

CDR3 DNA: TGTGCCAGCAGTTACGGCAGGGGAGGGACTGAAGCTTTCTTT. It yields the protein CASSYGRGGTEAFF. The rearrangement links TRBV6-5 to TRBJ1-1, with D perhaps matching TRBD1 (6 bases). CDR3 length equals 14 residues. Trimming took off 2 bases at V and 5 bases at J, with 12 bases between the two ends. Per the germline V gene, CDR1 is MNHEY and CDR2 is SVGAGI.